This T cell receptor beta chain was profiled in a study of cytomegalovirus exposure and HLA in healthy donors. Findings of the study overall: In vitro data verified three CMV-associated chains as specific for CMV antigens. TCR beta V- and J-gene trimming was later associated with a missense DCLRE1C variant. Available immune exposure information covered CMV serostatus only.

Trimming stripped 5 bases from V and 1 base from J, with 20 bases between. This CDR3 is 17 amino acids long. Germline V gene lookup returns CDR1 SGHVS and CDR2 FQNEAQ. This clone was seen more than once but under ten times. As yet, its antigen is unknown. The primer mix had 60 Vbeta and 13 Jbeta primers. TCRdb's table, derived via immunoSEQ multiplex PCR, lists solely in-frame clones and lacks some. The profile shows 100,000 to 150,000 clones, more than 80% of them singletons. The sequence was obtained from a man aged 30-40 years in good health and CMV-seropositive. The sequenced sample was PBMCs. J is TRBJ1-1 and V is TRBV7-8; unclear D gene. The CDR3 DNA is TGTGCCAGCAGCCCCCAATGGGAGTACAAGGAGAACACTGAAGCTTTCTTT. It is translated as CASSPQWEYKENTEAFF.